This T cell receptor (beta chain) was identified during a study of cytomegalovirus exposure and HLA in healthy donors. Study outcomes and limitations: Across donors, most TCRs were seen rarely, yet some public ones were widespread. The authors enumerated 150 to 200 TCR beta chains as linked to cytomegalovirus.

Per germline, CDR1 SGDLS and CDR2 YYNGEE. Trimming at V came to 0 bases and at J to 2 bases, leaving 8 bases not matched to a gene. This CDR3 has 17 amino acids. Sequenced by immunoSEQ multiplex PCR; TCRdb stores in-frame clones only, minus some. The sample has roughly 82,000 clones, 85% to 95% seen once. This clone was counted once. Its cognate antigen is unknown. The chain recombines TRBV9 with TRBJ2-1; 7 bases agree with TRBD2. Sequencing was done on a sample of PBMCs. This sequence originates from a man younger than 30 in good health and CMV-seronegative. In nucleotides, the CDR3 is TGTGCCAGCAGCGTAGGGCGACTAGCTGAACCCTACAATGAGCAGTTCTTC. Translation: CASSVGRLAEPYNEQFF.